This TCR beta chain was observed in a study of cytomegalovirus exposure and HLA in healthy donors. V lost 2 bases, J lost 6 bases, and 14 bases lay in between. CDR3 length: 15 amino acids. Germline V gene lookup returns CDR1 MNHNY and CDR2 SVGAGI (reference sequence). The PCR employed 60 Vbeta primers together with 13 Jbeta primers. Repertoires were generated with immunoSEQ multiplex PCR, while TCRdb's copy carries only in-frame clones and drops some. The sample consists of 150,000 to 200,000 clones, over 60% of them appearing once. The rearrangement links TRBV6-6 to TRBJ2-1, with a tentative D call TRBD2 (5 bases). The specimen was PBMCs. This clonotype was obtained from a man aged 50 to 59 in good health and CMV-seropositive. CDR3 region: CASSYIATGFNEQFF. As DNA, the CDR3 is TGTGCCAGCAGTTACATCGCGACGGGATTCAATGAGCAGTTCTTC.